The TCR beta chain under discussion was sequenced for a study of beta chain features in type 1 diabetes (dated by TCRdb to 2017 to 2018). Context from the whole study: Mean age, gender distribution, total cell number and subset yield did not differ between patients and healthy donors. Regulatory and stem cell-like memory subsets were obtained from only 8 patients and about eight healthy donors, while naive and central memory subsets were obtained from all 30 or so donors. A total of roughly 100 million sorted cells were examined across all samples, and a strong correlation was observed between cell number per subset and RNA yield. In the study, recently diagnosed type 1 diabetes patients and matched healthy donors were compared on the TCRB repertoires of their sorted circulating CD4+ T cell subsets.

The High Capacity cDNA Reverse Transcription Kit was used to reverse transcribe all of the isolated RNA, meaning that expressed TCRB transcripts were what got sequenced. Deep immunoSEQ sequencing was performed on naive, central memory and regulatory T cell samples, with an average of roughly 3.5 million total reads per sample. Sorted cells were lysed in RLT buffer, and RNA was extracted using DNase-treated RNeasy Micro or Mini kits according to cell number. To prevent cross-contamination, each cell subset was processed individually, whereas patient and healthy donor samples were processed jointly. The immunoSEQ multiplex PCR was used to amplify TCRB sequences from cDNA, generating 87-bp fragments that spanned the CDR3 region. Sequencing of the amplicons was performed on the Illumina HiSeq platform. The study's own analysis went as follows. PCR bias was corrected computationally using synthetic template baselines, and reads within Hamming distance 2 were collapsed, with unmergeable singletons discarded. Reads were aligned against IMGT so that V, D and J genes, CDR3 length and insertions or deletions at six rearrangement sites could be assigned. Within each subset, clonotype counts were normalized to sorted cell number, and only after that were true diversity and Gini coefficients computed with the tcR R package. The overlap coefficient, calculated on TCRB nucleotide sequences, was used to quantify repertoire sharing. As a proxy for the pre-selection repertoire, out-of-frame TCRB sequences from naive cells were analyzed. Imported from immuneACCESS, the table was reduced by TCRdb to in-frame sequences with V and J called. These copies leave out some clones; in studies compared against another copy, an unresolved V gene accounts for under half, and the cause of the remainder is not known. D and trimming come from the DNA, and the V and J calls and clone size come from that table. The sample records 220,000 or so clones, around 68% of which are singletons. About 0.05% of the sample goes to the ten largest clones.

What the research found in general, with its limitations: Naive, central memory and regulatory TCRB repertoires appeared to be more similar among patients than among healthy donors. Because the HLA sub-analyses included only small numbers of individuals, any influence of HLA type on TCRB rearrangement was left unresolved. A moderate but significant shortening of TCRB CDR3 length was observed in type 1 diabetes patients in all four CD4+ subsets. Fewer insertions and more nucleotide deletions at VDJ recombination sites were observed in patients with type 1 diabetes, implying thymic rearrangement abnormalities. PCR might favor shorter templates, but patient and control samples were amplified and corrected together, so any skew would affect both groups equally. Because cDNA rather than genomic DNA was sequenced, highly expressing activated cells could have been over-represented, although no difference in activation and CD3 levels was found between groups.

Each donor gave one peripheral blood draw, roughly 0.12 L on average, collected into heparinised tubes. A BD FACSAria II and a panel including CD45RO, CCR7, CD25, CD127, CD95 and CD27 were used to sort naive, central memory, regulatory and stem cell-like memory CD4+ T cells. Every sorted population had a purity above 95%. PBMCs were isolated immediately by Lymphoprep density gradient centrifugation and stained directly without culture. To minimize batch effects, samples were stained and sorted in pairs, one healthy donor with one patient per experiment. Comment on this clone: Its antigen remains undetermined. No qualities accompany the bases; no much larger clone lies one base away. In the same sample, other DNA sequences code for this CDR3.

There are 14 amino acids in the CDR3, from cysteine to phenylalanine inclusive. Only CDR3 DNA is held: 42 bases, read in frame from base 1. In the germline V gene (reference sequence), CDR1 corresponds to LNHNV and CDR2 to YYDKDF. The germline ends are 6 bases apart after V is trimmed by 1 base and J by 2 bases. Specimen: naive CD4+ T cells from blood. The cell subset or site tag for this specimen amounts to: true naive CD4+ T cells. Recombination connected TRBV15 to TRBJ1-5; the D gene cannot be resolved reliably. The receptor was derived from a man aged 25-45 years in good health. The sequence in DNA is TGTGCCACCAGCAGAGGCGGTGGCAATCAGCCCCAGCATTTT. The translation is CATSRGGGNQPQHF.